This paragraph covers one T cell receptor beta chain sequence. Its antigen is as yet unknown. The sample is drawn from a study of T cell responses to AZD1222 COVID-19 vaccine. CDR3 length equals 15 residues. V was shortened by 3 bases and J by 2 bases, with 11 bases between the two germline ends. CDR1 SGHVS and CDR2 FNYEAQ come from the germline V gene. Study findings and constraints: Spike-wide vaccine-associated CD4 TCRs dominated at 160-218 and 743-854.

Profiled with immunoSEQ multiplex PCR; TCRdb holds only in-frame clones, not every one. The table includes 200,000 or so clones, 90% to 95% detected once. The V and J genes are TRBV7-6 and TRBJ2-1; the D gene is possibly TRBD2 (6 bases). The TCR originated in an adult in good health. This sample comprised peripheral blood, obtained on day 0 of MenACWY control vaccination. CDR3 sequence: CASSLGTEPYNEQFF. CDR3 nucleotides: TGTGCCAGCAGCTTGGGGACTGAGCCCTACAATGAGCAGTTCTTC.